The TCR beta chain described here comes from a study of blood T cell repertoires in COVID-19. At the level of the study: From the United States, Italy and Spain came samples of acute and convalescent COVID-19.

Produced via immunoSEQ multiplex PCR; TCRdb's table is partial and in-frame only. The sample lists hundreds of thousands of clones; 70% to 90% were seen once. Per germline, CDR1 PRHDT and CDR2 FYEKMQ (reference sequence). Trimming left V 5 bases short and J 7 bases short, with 9 bases between. This CDR3 region has 12 residues. This sequence was found in a woman aged 40 to 55 who had recovered from COVID-19. The specimen sequenced was peripheral blood. J is TRBJ2-1 and V is TRBV13; D possibly corresponds to TRBD1 (5 bases). The CDR3: CASSVKGNEQFF. The DNA for the CDR3 is TGTGCCAGCAGCGTTAAGGGGAATGAGCAGTTCTTC. Drawing the rest from reference TRBV13 and TRBJ2-1, the complete variable domain is AAGVIQSPRHLIKEKRETATLKCYPIPRHDTVYWYQQGPGQDPQFLISFYEKMQSDKGSIPDRFSAQQFSDYHSELNMSSLELGDSALYFCASSVKGNEQFFGPGTRLTVL.